One T cell receptor (beta chain) is described in this entry. The antigen is unknown. The record originates from a study of glioma-infiltrating T cells after dendritic cell vaccination. Study summary: At biweekly intervals, patients got three intradermal dendritic cell vaccine injections. Findings and limits, study-wide: Survival was not directly related to TCR clonality in these patients.

The time point here: after dendritic cell vaccination, including at tumor progression/relapse. Up to 2 ug genomic DNA was used for TCRB CDR3 amplification. Sequencing was performed with immunoSEQ multiplex PCR; in TCRdb, only in-frame clones are kept and a portion is missing. Of about 58,000 clones detected, about four fifths appear once; the ten largest clones hold roughly 14%. Trimming shortened V by 6 bases and J by 2 bases, and 14 bases separated the two germline ends. CDR3 size: 14 residues. Germline V lookup: CDR1 MNHEY, CDR2 SVGAGI. V gene TRBV6-5 combines with J gene TRBJ2-7; D possibly corresponds to TRBD1 (6 bases). The TCR sequence derives from a human donor with glioblastoma. Specimen: blood, collected after dendritic cell vaccination. CDR3 bases: TGTGCCAGCAGCCCTACAGGGCCAGCCTACGAGCAGTACTTC. Its translation: CASSPTGPAYEQYF.